The 32 T cell receptor beta chains below come from one sample, sequenced in a study of regulatory T cells in long-lasting Graves disease. Documented time point: newly diagnosed GD, antithyroid drugs for less than 3 months. Scientists built the TCR library using RNA that was extracted from PBMCs. To make TCR beta libraries, researchers used iRepertoire HTBI primers and Arm-PCR of CDR3 regions. TCRdb analysed the multiplex PCR reads with MiXCR anew, one entry per CDR3 protein. There are 550,000 to 650,000 distinct CDR3 sequences in the sample; about 16% occur only once, and more than 10% lies in the top ten. These data were also reused for a study on T cells in Graves' hyperthyroidism and ophthalmopathy.

The material was peripheral blood mononuclear cells (PBMCs), obtained at new diagnosis, from a patient treated with antithyroid drugs. These receptors all come from a man younger than 30 with Graves disease.

This clonotype was observed many times. The chain has TRBV20-1 and TRBJ2-3; no firm D call. The V end was cut by 5 bases, the J end by 5 bases, with 14 bases between. Germline assignment: CDR1 DFQATT and CDR2 SNEGSKA (reference sequence). The CDR3 spans 13 residues. The CDR3 coding sequence is TGCAGTGCTCCGAGCGCGCCGAGAGATACGCAGTATTTT. Encoded protein: CSAPSAPRDTQYF.

This clonotype was seen a few times. The chain carries TRBV18 and TRBJ2-3, with 9 bases fitting TRBD2. The CDR3 extends over 15 amino acids. V shed 2 bases and J 5 bases; nucleotides not matched to a gene: 5. CDR1 is KGHSH and CDR2 is LQKENI in the germline V gene. The DNA of the CDR3 is TGTGCCAGCTCACCAATAGCGGGAGATGAAGATACGCAGTATTTT. It yields the protein CASSPIAGDEDTQYF. Full variable domain (remainder filled in from reference TRBV18 and TRBJ2-3): NAGVMQNPRHLVRRRGQEARLRCSPMKGHSHVYWYRQLPEEGLKFMVYLQKENIIDESGMPKERFSAEFPKEGPSILRIQQVVRGDSAAYFCASSPIAGDEDTQYFGPGTRLTVL.

In this sample, this clonotype turned up many times. The chain is built from TRBV5-1 and TRBJ2-7; 9 nucleotides agree with TRBD2. Trimming at V came to 8 bases and at J to 3 bases, leaving 6 bases not matched to a gene. The CDR3 has 13 residues. In germline, CDR1 is SGHRS, CDR2 YFSETQ. This CDR3 reads CASRTSDIYEQYF. DNA for the CDR3: TGCGCCAGTCGGACTAGCGACATCTACGAGCAGTACTTC.

The table lists this clonotype with many counts. The V call is TRBV30, the J call TRBJ1-3, with D unresolved. V shed 0 bases and J shed 4 bases, with 4 bases lying between them. The CDR3 covers 12 residues. The germline V gene has CDR1 GTSNPN and CDR2 SVGIG (reference sequence). Here the CDR3 DNA reads TGTGCCTGGAGTGTTTCCGGAAACACCATATATTTT. As protein: CAWSVSGNTIYF.

This sequence joins TRBV6-5 and TRBJ1-4; D is possibly TRBD1 (5 bases). Germline V gives CDR1 MNHEY, CDR2 SVGAGI. The CDR3 consists of 13 residues. V was cut by 0 bases and J by 12 bases, with 11 bases left in between. The CDR3 sequence: CASSYSGDWQLFF. Here the CDR3 DNA reads TGTGCCAGCAGTTACTCAGGGGACTGGCAACTGTTTTTT.

This clonotype was detected ten times or more. This chain connects TRBV30 to TRBJ1-5; D might be TRBD1 (6 bases). Between the trimmed V and J ends, which lost 1 base and 4 bases, there was a span of 8 bases. Germline loops: CDR1 GTSNPN, CDR2 SVGIG (reference sequence). The CDR3 loop spans 13 amino acids. The CDR3 here is CAWSEGGNQPQHF. The CDR3 coding sequence is TGTGCCTGGAGTGAAGGGGGTAATCAGCCCCAGCATTTT.

The rearrangement joins TRBV2 to TRBJ2-4; D not resolved. The CDR3 consists of 14 residues. V lost 7 bases to trimming and J lost 0 bases, with 10 bases between them. The germline V gene has CDR1 SNHLY and CDR2 FYNNEI. The CDR3, as DNA: TGTGCCAGCACGGGCCGGGCAGCCAAAAACATTCAGTACTTC. Encoded protein: CASTGRAAKNIQYF.

The CDR3 DNA sequence: TGTGCCAGTAGTGTAGGCTGGAACGCGAACACCGGGGAGCTGTTTTTT. Protein: CASSVGWNANTGELFF. This sequence joins TRBV19 and TRBJ2-2, with D uncertain. Trimming removed 5 bases from V and 0 bases from J, with 13 bases in between. Germline-derived CDR1 and CDR2 are LNHDA and SQIVND (reference sequence). This CDR3 has 16 residues.

This clonotype was detected a few times. This CDR3 reads CASSSSGRSTDTQYF. CDR3 DNA sequence: TGTGCCAGCAGCTCTAGCGGGAGATCAACAGATACGCAGTATTTT. V usage is TRBV5-4 and J usage is TRBJ2-3; 10 nucleotides agree with TRBD2. CDR3 length: 15 amino acids. V lost 3 bases and J lost 3; bases outside the gene matches: 4. Germline values: CDR1 SGHNT, CDR2 YYREEE (reference sequence).

The DNA of the CDR3 is TGTGCCAGCAGTGAACGGGGCGGCGGGAGGGTGACCGGGGAGCTGTTTTTT. Its protein is CASSERGGGRVTGELFF. V and J are TRBV2 and TRBJ2-2; TRBD2 agrees at 9 bases. The CDR3 totals 17 residues. The V and J ends lost 2 bases and 5 bases, in that order; junction bases with no gene match: 9. Germline V gene sequence: CDR1 SNHLY, CDR2 FYNNEI.

This clonotype was seen a single time. V usage is TRBV7-2 and J usage is TRBJ2-7; 10 nucleotides match TRBD2. J lost 8 bases, V lost 1 base, and 8 bases had no gene match. The germline V gene has CDR1 SGHTA and CDR2 FQGNSA. This CDR3 region has 15 residues. The chain's CDR3 is CASSLVAGGEHKQYF. CDR3 nucleotide sequence: TGTGCCAGCAGCTTAGTAGCGGGAGGAGAGCACAAGCAGTACTTC.

The chain has TRBV2 and TRBJ2-3; 11 bases fit TRBD2. Per germline, CDR1 SNHLY and CDR2 FYNNEI. Germline trimming cut 3 bases from V and 4 bases from J; bases unmatched to any gene: 3. This CDR3 comprises 15 residues. The CDR3 coding sequence is TGTGCCAGCAGTGATATAGCGGGAGGGTCAGATACGCAGTATTTT. This codes for CASSDIAGGSDTQYF. Looking up the rest from reference TRBV2 and TRBJ2-3 gives the full variable domain: EPEVTQTPSHQVTQMGQEVILRCVPISNHLYFYWYRQILGQKVEFLVSFYNNEISEKSEIFDDQFSVERPDGSNFTLKIRSTKLEDSAMYFCASSDIAGGSDTQYFGPGTRLTVL.

This clonotype was counted only a few times. The chain couples TRBV29-1 to TRBJ2-1; a weak D match, TRBD2 (6 bases). This CDR3 region has 14 residues. Germline V gives CDR1 SQVTM, CDR2 ANQGSEA. V was cut by 8 bases and J by 1 base, with 15 bases left in between. The CDR3 spells CSPIAVESYNEQFF. Written as DNA, the CDR3 is TGCAGCCCCATAGCGGTCGAGTCCTACAATGAGCAGTTCTTC.

V is TRBV19 and J is TRBJ2-7; D is possibly TRBD2 (5 bases). This CDR3 has 15 amino acids. CDR1 and CDR2 from the germline V gene are LNHDA and SQIVND (reference sequence). V gave up 2 bases and J gave up 0 bases, with 11 bases separating them. CDR3 DNA sequence: TGTGCCAGTAGTATACCCTCACGGGACTCCTACGAGCAGTACTTC. Translating it yields CASSIPSRDSYEQYF.

The gene calls are TRBV5-5 and TRBJ2-1; 9 bases line up with TRBD1. CDR3 length equals 16 residues. J was trimmed by 9 bases and V by 3 bases; bases with no gene match: 13. The germline CDR1 and CDR2 sequences are SGHKS and YYEKEE (reference sequence). The CDR3 DNA reads as TGTGCCAGCAGCTCCCCGCCGGGACAGGGAGGAACTGAGCAGTTCTTC. Its translation is CASSSPPGQGGTEQFF.

This clonotype showed up many times. The rearrangement links TRBV20-1 to TRBJ2-5; 7 bases agree with TRBD2. V trimming: 6 bases; J trimming: 3 bases; junction bases outside the gene matches: 13. CDR3 length: 15 residues. Looked up from germline, CDR1 is DFQATT and CDR2 is SNEGSKA (reference sequence). The CDR3, as DNA: TGCAGTGCGACGATTTCTAGCGGACAAGAAGAGACCCAGTACTTC. Residues: CSATISSGQEETQYF.

V gene TRBV3-1 combines with J gene TRBJ2-1; unclear D gene. This CDR3 is built from 16 residues. V lost 0 bases and J lost 8, with 17 bases in between. The germline V gene encodes CDR1 LGHDT and CDR2 YNNKEL (reference sequence). The CDR3 reads CASSQERPVSVDEQFF. The DNA for the CDR3 is TGTGCCAGCAGCCAAGAAAGACCGGTATCCGTCGATGAGCAGTTCTTC.

A few counts support this clonotype. This chain joins TRBV30 and TRBJ2-3; 13 nucleotides agree with TRBD2. The CDR3 covers 17 residues. V dropped 3 bases and J dropped 0; count of bases not matched to a gene: 6. Germline CDR1 is GTSNPN and CDR2 is SVGIG (reference sequence). The DNA of the CDR3 is TGTGCCTGGAGCGAGACTAGCGGGAGGCGTAGCACAGATACGCAGTATTTT. As protein: CAWSETSGRRSTDTQYF.

This clonotype showed up many times. The V call is TRBV30, the J call TRBJ2-3; D uncertain. Germline values: CDR1 GTSNPN, CDR2 SVGIG (reference sequence). V was clipped by 0 bases and J by 4 bases, with 11 bases between them. The CDR3 extends over 14 amino acids. CDR3 loop: CAWSVVGISDTQYF. In nucleotides, the CDR3 is TGTGCCTGGAGTGTTGTGGGCATTTCAGATACGCAGTATTTT.

V gene TRBV5-1 combines with J gene TRBJ1-4, with D possibly being TRBD1 (6 bases). V was clipped by 5 bases and J by 8 bases, with 19 bases between them. The CDR3 is 15 amino acids. Looked up from germline, CDR1 is SGHRS and CDR2 is YFSETQ. For the CDR3, the DNA is TGCGCCAGCAGGAAGAACGGGGACACGGGGGAAAAACTGTTTTTT. Translating it yields CASRKNGDTGEKLFF.

The chain has TRBV19 and TRBJ2-5, with a weak D call TRBD2 (6 bases). Trimming took off 4 bases at V and 11 bases at J, with 17 bases between the two ends. The CDR3 extends over 13 amino acids. Germline V CDR1 and CDR2: LNHDA, SQIVND (reference sequence). The CDR3 is CASSTQGGNEQYF. CDR3 sequence (DNA): TGTGCCAGTAGTACGCAGGGAGGCAATGAGCAGTACTTC.

The chain links TRBV20-1 to TRBJ2-7; D ambiguous. The CDR3 contains 12 residues. CDR1 and CDR2 from the germline V gene are DFQATT and SNEGSKA (reference sequence). The germline V and J ends were trimmed by 3 bases and 1 base, with 7 bases remaining between them. The CDR3 sequence is CSASLVSYEQYF. The CDR3 DNA is TGCAGTGCTAGCCTGGTTTCCTACGAGCAGTACTTC.

The rearrangement links TRBV29-1 to TRBJ2-7; D possibly corresponds to TRBD1 (6 bases). Germline CDR1 reads SQVTM; CDR2 reads ANQGSEA. Trimming took off 0 bases at V and 5 bases at J, with 11 bases between the two ends. CDR3 length equals 13 residues. CDR3 sequence (DNA): TGCAGCGTTGAAGATCTAGGGGGTAACGAGCAGTACTTC. The encoded protein is CSVEDLGGNEQYF.

This clonotype has more than one count but fewer than ten. The CDR3 nucleotides are TGTGCTAGTGGTTGGGACAGGGTTGTCTACAATGAGCAGTTCTTC. It encodes CASGWDRVVYNEQFF. V and J are TRBV12-5 and TRBJ2-1; 9 bases line up with TRBD1. Trimming at V came to 4 bases and at J to 3 bases, leaving 4 bases not matched to a gene. The CDR3 has 15 residues. Per germline, CDR1 LGHNT and CDR2 FRNRAP.

This clonotype was recorded at least ten times. This rearrangement joins TRBV3-1 to TRBJ1-1; unclear D gene. Germline V gene data show CDR1 as LGHDT and CDR2 as YNNKEL (reference sequence). V shed 1 base and J shed 5 bases, with 11 bases lying between them. This CDR3 is 14 amino acids long. CDR3 bases: TGTGCCAGCAGCCAAGGACGGAGAACAACTGAAGCTTTCTTT. It translates to CASSQGRRTTEAFF.

About this clonotype: This likely comes from a read error, as the CDR3 has no conserved phenylalanine or tryptophan at its end. The V gene is TRBV27, the J gene TRBJ1-2, with 9 bases aligning to TRBD1. Unmatched junction bases numbered 1, after V lost 3 bases and J lost 5 bases. This CDR3 region has 13 residues. Germline V CDR1 and CDR2: MNHEY, SMNVEV (reference sequence). CDR3 protein: CASSFDRGYGYTL. CDR3 coding DNA: TGTGCCAGCAGTTTTGACAGGGGGTATGGCTACACCCTC.

This clonotype was detected ten times or more. This chain links TRBV20-1 with TRBJ2-1; 9 bases map to TRBD1. The CDR3 contains 13 residues. V lost 5 bases, J lost 9 bases, and 8 bases stayed unmatched. CDR1 DFQATT and CDR2 SNEGSKA come from the germline V gene (reference sequence). The CDR3 protein is CSADDRGDTEQFF. The CDR3 DNA reads as TGCAGTGCTGATGACAGGGGGGATACTGAGCAGTTCTTC.

This clonotype was observed at least ten times. The chain links TRBV3-1 to TRBJ2-3, with D possibly being TRBD2 (6 bases). The CDR3 length is 18 residues. Trimming removed 3 bases from V and 0 bases from J, with 19 bases in between. The germline gives CDR1 LGHDT, CDR2 YNNKEL (reference sequence). CDR3 nucleotide sequence: TGTGCCAGCAGCCACCTTAGCGGAATTGGAACTAGCACAGATACGCAGTATTTT. It encodes CASSHLSGIGTSTDTQYF.

The chain has TRBV10-3 and TRBJ2-7, with 7 bases matching TRBD1. There are 15 residues in the CDR3. V was pared by 7 bases and J by 3 bases, with 12 bases of the junction left unmatched. The germline V gene has CDR1 ENHRY and CDR2 SYGVKD. In DNA, the CDR3 is TGTGCCATCAAGGAGGCGAGGGACAGCGGCTACGAGCAGTACTTC. Protein: CAIKEARDSGYEQYF.

The CDR3 protein is CASSPASGLQGYTF. The CDR3 DNA is TGCGCCAGCAGCCCCGCCTCAGGGTTACAAGGCTACACCTTC. The chain is built from TRBV5-1 and TRBJ1-2; possibly TRBD1 for D (5 bases). V shed 4 bases and J shed 8 bases, with 18 bases lying between them. The length of the CDR3 is 14 residues. Germline lookup yields CDR1 SGHRS and CDR2 YFSETQ.

This clonotype was seen a few times. The chain carries TRBV9 and TRBJ2-7; tentatively, D is TRBD1 or TRBD2 (5 bases each). The V end was cut by 0 bases, the J end by 4 bases, with 14 bases between. CDR3 length: 15 amino acids. The V gene's germline CDR1 is SGDLS and CDR2 YYNGEE. CDR3 nucleotide sequence: TGTGCCAGCAGCGTAGAGAGGGACCCGCGGTACGAGCAGTACTTC. It codes for CASSVERDPRYEQYF.

This clonotype has at least ten counts. The chain uses TRBV30 and TRBJ1-1; D not resolved. Trimming shortened V by 2 bases and J by 8 bases, and 9 bases separated the two germline ends. This CDR3 contains 11 residues. Germline CDR1 is GTSNPN and CDR2 is SVGIG (reference sequence). The CDR3 loop is CAWSKGPEAFF. Written as DNA, the CDR3 is TGTGCCTGGAGTAAAGGACCCGAAGCTTTCTTT.